Listed below are T cell receptor beta chains from one sample, sequenced in a study of regulatory T cells in long-lasting Graves disease. One entry per CDR3 protein results from TCRdb running MiXCR on the multiplex PCR reads. The sample lists 520,000 or so distinct CDR3 sequences; 12% were seen once. These same records also appear under a second study, on T cells in Graves' hyperthyroidism and ophthalmopathy.

This specimen consisted of peripheral blood mononuclear cells (PBMCs), obtained at new diagnosis, from a patient treated with antithyroid drugs. The receptors derive from a woman in her thirties with Graves disease. The CDR3 runs from the conserved cysteine through the conserved F or W. Each record gives: clone size, J gene, V gene, D gene, CDR3 protein, CDR3 DNA. A D gene is named only where the DNA matches it firmly. A clone size is listed for some rows: how often the clone was seen (once, few, many), or a class if it is expanded.

size: few; J: TRBJ1-6; V: TRBV7-9; D: .; CDR3: CASSLEGNSPLHF; DNA: TGTGCCAGCAGCTTAGAGGGAAATTCACCCCTCCACTTT
size: .; J: TRBJ1-1; V: TRBV4-3; D: TRBD1; CDR3: CASSQAPAGQGVGEAFF; DNA: TGCGCCAGCAGCCAAGCCCCCGCAGGGCAGGGGGTCGGTGAAGCTTTCTTT
size: many; J: TRBJ2-5; V: TRBV9; D: .; CDR3: CASSPTPGLGETQYF; DNA: TGTGCCAGCAGCCCAACTCCAGGGTTGGGAGAGACCCAGTACTTC
size: many; J: TRBJ2-1; V: TRBV10-2; D: TRBD1; CDR3: CASSIGTVSSYNEQFF; DNA: TGCGCCAGCAGTATCGGGACAGTTAGCTCCTACAATGAGCAGTTCTTC
size: .; J: TRBJ1-2; V: TRBV9; D: .; CDR3: CASSVGTATGYGYTF; DNA: TGTGCCAGCAGCGTAGGTACGGCCACCGGGTATGGCTACACCTTC